This TCR beta chain is drawn from a study of T cells in Graves' hyperthyroidism and ophthalmopathy. Turning to the study itself: Peripheral blood specimens were obtained at initial diagnosis, prior to any treatment. Study-wide findings and caveats: Most thyroid clonotypes that were expanded above 0.001 also turned up in blood.

In this sample, this clonotype turned up many times. Its matching antigen is unknown. CDR3 length: 16 residues. With V trimmed by 4 bases and J by 0 bases, 5 bases remained unmatched. The V gene's germline CDR1 is ENHRY and CDR2 SYGVKD. The TCR beta CDR3 regions underwent amplification using RNA transcripts as the source. A set of HTBI primers served as the primers for a first-round RT-PCR of the TCR CDR3. Using its own MiXCR run on the multiplex PCR reads, TCRdb lists one record per CDR3 protein. The sample has 550,000 to 600,000 distinct CDR3 sequences; approximately 15% are singletons. Lactation, pregnancy, other autoimmune disease or uncontrolled infection excluded patients. Source material for PBMCs was around 10 ml fresh peripheral blood.

What was sequenced was blood. This receptor was obtained from a young woman with Graves' ophthalmopathy. The rearrangement joins TRBV10-3 to TRBJ2-2, with TRBD1 identical over 7 bases. CDR3 coding DNA: TGTGCCATCAGTGGAGGGGGCACCACGAACACCGGGGAGCTGTTTTTT. Translating gives CAISGGGTTNTGELFF.